These 22 T cell receptor beta chains were all obtained from the same sample, sequenced in a study of blood T cell repertoires in COVID-19. The method was immunoSEQ multiplex PCR; TCRdb's version includes in-frame clones alone and lacks a portion of them. Of 120,000 or so clones in the sample, around 81% were seen once. Sequences were obtained from peripheral blood. These receptors all stem from a man aged 55 to 69 with acute or convalescent COVID-19.

The rearrangement joins TRBV3-1 (or the pseudogene TRBV3-2) to TRBJ1-2; D is undetermined. CDR3 length: 16 amino acids. CDR1 is LGHDT and CDR2 is YNNKEL in the germline V gene (reference sequence). V was clipped by 0 bases and J by 8 bases, with 19 bases between them. DNA for the CDR3: TGTGCCAGCAGCCAAGATCGGGATTTTAAAGGAGGGGGCTACACCTTC. Translating gives CASSQDRDFKGGGYTF.

The rearrangement links TRBV4-1 to TRBJ1-1; D is unresolved. The CDR3 extends over 14 amino acids. V lost 4 bases and J lost 2, with 11 bases in between. From germline, CDR1 is MGHRA and CDR2 YSYEKL. The CDR3 region has the DNA TGCGCCAGCAGCCCCCCAGGCAGAAACACTGAAGCTTTCTTT. It translates to CASSPPGRNTEAFF.

V and J are TRBV5-1 and TRBJ2-5; D possibly corresponds to TRBD2 (5 bases). Trimming stripped 6 bases from V and 4 bases from J, with 10 bases between. Germline V CDR1 and CDR2: SGHRS, YFSETQ. This CDR3 spans 12 amino acids. CDR3 region: CASKSEGETQYF. The CDR3 DNA is TGCGCCAGCAAGAGCGAGGGAGAGACCCAGTACTTC.

The sample holds one count of this clone. The gene calls are TRBV14 and TRBJ2-5; possible D gene TRBD1, 6 bases. The CDR3 contains 13 residues. Per germline, CDR1 SGHDN and CDR2 FVKESK. V shed 1 base and J shed 3 bases, with 6 bases lying between them. The CDR3 protein is CASSQGTEETQYF. In DNA, the CDR3 is TGTGCCAGCAGCCAAGGGACAGAAGAGACCCAGTACTTC.

The chain links TRBV11-2 to TRBJ2-1, with 8 bases lining up with TRBD2. Looked up from germline, CDR1 is SGHAT and CDR2 is FQNNGV. CDR3 length equals 19 residues. Trimming took 5 bases from V and 4 from J; bases not matched to a gene: 19. CDR3 in DNA: TGTGCCAGCAGCCTACGCCCTAGCGGAGCGGGAGTATCATACAATGAGCAGTTCTTC. The encoded protein is CASSLRPSGAGVSYNEQFF.

V is TRBV9 and J is TRBJ1-2; a possible D gene is TRBD1 (5 bases). The V gene lost 7 bases and the J gene lost 4 bases, with 11 bases spanning the gap. This CDR3 has 12 residues. The germline V gene encodes CDR1 SGDLS and CDR2 YYNGEE. CDR3 nucleotide sequence: TGTGCCAGCGGGGGGATGTCCTATGGCTACACCTTC. The encoded protein is CASGGMSYGYTF.

The rearrangement uses TRBV19 and TRBJ2-1, with 8 positions matching TRBD2. Germline trimming cut 5 bases from V and 5 bases from J; bases unmatched to any gene: 5. Looked up from germline, CDR1 is LNHDA and CDR2 is SQIVND (reference sequence). The CDR3 is 14 amino acids. The CDR3 sequence is CASSRGGDNNEQFF. The DNA for the CDR3 is TGTGCCAGTAGTCGGGGGGGGGATAACAATGAGCAGTTCTTC.

The V and J genes are TRBV2 and TRBJ2-5; TRBD2 is a possible D gene (5 bases). V dropped 0 bases and J dropped 5 bases, with 10 bases sitting between them. The CDR3 extends over 14 amino acids. In germline, CDR1 is SNHLY, CDR2 FYNNEI. The CDR3 protein is CASSEAQRSETQYF. The DNA of the CDR3 is TGTGCCAGCAGTGAAGCCCAGCGGTCGGAGACCCAGTACTTC. The complete variable domain, with remaining parts taken from reference TRBV2 and TRBJ2-5, reads EPEVTQTPSHQVTQMGQEVILRCVPISNHLYFYWYRQILGQKVEFLVSFYNNEISEKSEIFDDQFSVERPDGSNFTLKIRSTKLEDSAMYFCASSEAQRSETQYFGPGTRLLVL.

J is TRBJ2-1 and V is TRBV5-4, with TRBD1 matching 7 bases. The J segment lost 5 bases and the V segment lost 4 bases, leaving 3 bases of the junction unmatched. The CDR3 is made up of 13 amino acids. From germline, CDR1 is SGHNT and CDR2 YYREEE (reference sequence). CDR3 coding DNA: TGTGCCAGCAGCCGGGACAGAAACAATGAGCAGTTCTTC. It yields the protein CASSRDRNNEQFF.

The V gene is TRBV28, the J gene TRBJ1-4; D possibly corresponds to TRBD1 (5 bases). The CDR3 length is 14 residues. Germline lookup yields CDR1 MDHEN and CDR2 SYDVKM. The V end was cut by 2 bases, the J end by 6 bases, with 10 bases between. This chain's CDR3 is CASSLRGEDEKLFF. The CDR3, as DNA: TGTGCCAGCAGTTTACGGGGGGAGGATGAAAAACTGTTTTTT. The full variable domain, completed using reference TRBV28 and TRBJ1-4, is DVKVTQSSRYLVKRTGEKVFLECVQDMDHENMFWYRQDPGLGLRLIYFSYDVKMKEKGDIPEGYSVSREKKERFSLILESASTNQTSMYLCASSLRGEDEKLFFGSGTQLSVL.

The V gene is TRBV7-9, the J gene TRBJ2-1; tentative D call: TRBD2 (5 bases). Germline V gene lookup returns CDR1 SEHNR and CDR2 FQNEAQ (reference sequence). Trimming took 5 bases from V and 8 from J, leaving 16 bases between them. The CDR3 contains 14 residues. CDR3 residues: CASSVGVPTDEQFF. The CDR3 nucleotides are TGTGCCAGCAGCGTGGGAGTCCCTACGGATGAGCAGTTCTTC. The complete variable domain, with remaining parts taken from reference TRBV7-9 and TRBJ2-1, reads DTGVSQNPRHKITKRGQNVTFRCDPISEHNRLYWYRQTLGQGPEFLTYFQNEAQLEKSRLLSDRFSAERPKGSFSTLEIQRTEQGDSAMYLCASSVGVPTDEQFFGPGTRLTVL.

The chain employs TRBV7-3 and TRBJ2-2, with D tentatively TRBD2 (5 bases). Germline values: CDR1 SGHTA, CDR2 FQGTGA. Trimming left V 5 bases short and J 4 bases short, with 20 bases between. The CDR3 consists of 17 residues. This CDR3 reads CASSPALGGWGTGELFF. For the CDR3, the DNA is TGTGCCAGCAGCCCGGCGCTCGGCGGGTGGGGCACCGGGGAGCTGTTTTTT.

V usage is TRBV4-1 and J usage is TRBJ2-7; perhaps TRBD1 as D (6 bases). V was pared by 0 bases and J by 5 bases, with 20 bases between. The length of the CDR3 is 17 residues. The germline V gene encodes CDR1 MGHRA and CDR2 YSYEKL. The CDR3 region has the DNA TGCGCCAGCAGCCAAGACCCCACAGGGTATGGGATGAACGAGCAGTACTTC. This gives the protein CASSQDPTGYGMNEQYF.

The chain links TRBV7-9 to TRBJ2-1; 9 bases are a match to TRBD2. CDR3 size: 16 residues. The germline gives CDR1 SEHNR, CDR2 FQNEAQ (reference sequence). Germline trimming cut 1 base from V and 4 bases from J; bases unmatched to any gene: 5. The chain's CDR3 is CASSLVSGRVYNEQFF. The DNA for the CDR3 is TGTGCCAGCAGCTTAGTTAGCGGGAGAGTGTACAATGAGCAGTTCTTC.

On this clone itself: Other DNA sequences in this specimen translate into the identical CDR3. V is TRBV12-3 or TRBV12-4 and J is TRBJ2-5; D perhaps matches TRBD1 (5 bases). V was pared by 5 bases and J by 5 bases, with 6 bases between. CDR3 length equals 11 residues. In nucleotides, the CDR3 is TGTGCCAGCAGTCCAGGGGAGACCCAGTACTTC. Protein: CASSPGETQYF.

The rearrangement links TRBV28 to TRBJ1-4; D not resolved. The germline V gene encodes CDR1 MDHEN and CDR2 SYDVKM. Between the trimmed V and J ends, which lost 5 bases and 4 bases, there was a span of 14 bases. The CDR3 covers 15 residues. The CDR3 DNA is TGTGCCAGCAGTACTCTACAGCCTCATAATGAAAAACTGTTTTTT. Its protein product is CASSTLQPHNEKLFF.

The chain recombines TRBV18 with TRBJ2-1, with D tentatively TRBD2 (6 bases). V was trimmed by 2 bases and J by 3 bases, leaving 14 bases between them. The CDR3 runs to 16 residues. Germline V gene data show CDR1 as KGHSH and CDR2 as LQKENI. This CDR3 is CASSPMVAANYNEQFF. The CDR3 DNA reads TGTGCCAGCTCACCAATGGTAGCGGCTAACTACAATGAGCAGTTCTTC. Full variable domain (rest looked up from reference TRBV18 and TRBJ2-1): NAGVMQNPRHLVRRRGQEARLRCSPMKGHSHVYWYRQLPEEGLKFMVYLQKENIIDESGMPKERFSAEFPKEGPSILRIQQVVRGDSAAYFCASSPMVAANYNEQFFGPGTRLTVL.

As to this clone: A junction boundary mismatches the germline segment, possibly from a read error. V is TRBV7-2 and J is TRBJ2-4; weak D call: TRBD1 (7 bases). The CDR3 has 13 residues. Germline V gives CDR1 SGHTA, CDR2 FQGNSA. The CDR3, as DNA: TGTGCCAGCAGCTCCAACCGTGGAGGGGGCAGAAACTTC. Translation gives CASSSNRGGGRNF.

This chain connects TRBV24-1 to TRBJ2-3; 7 nucleotides match TRBD2. Germline loops: CDR1 KGHDR, CDR2 SFDVKD. The CDR3 contains 18 residues. Trimming removed 0 bases from V and 1 base from J; junction bases left unmatched: 9. CDR3 protein: CATSDLKYQREGTDTQYF. The CDR3 DNA sequence: TGTGCCACCAGTGATTTGAAGTATCAGCGGGAAGGCACAGATACGCAGTATTTT.

The DNA for the CDR3 is TGTGCCAGCAGCCCCTCGCGACTAGCGGTGGGACTCAATGAGCAGTTCTTC. Amino acid sequence: CASSPSRLAVGLNEQFF. The genes are TRBV7-3 and TRBJ2-1, with 9 bases identical to TRBD2. The J segment lost 6 bases and the V segment lost 5 bases, leaving 14 bases of the junction unmatched. The germline V gene has CDR1 SGHTA and CDR2 FQGTGA. The CDR3 loop spans 17 amino acids.

The chain employs TRBV5-1 and TRBJ2-7; 7 bases line up with TRBD1. The CDR3 is made up of 15 amino acids. V was pared by 0 bases and J by 6 bases, with 9 bases of the junction left unmatched. Germline V gives CDR1 SGHRS, CDR2 YFSETQ. In DNA, the CDR3 is TGCGCCAGCAGCTTGGTTGTAGGGGGCGCGTCCGAGCAGTACTTC. Translation gives CASSLVVGGASEQYF.

The chain uses TRBV9 and TRBJ2-2, with D tentatively TRBD2 (6 bases). The V and J ends lost 0 bases and 4 bases respectively, with 7 bases between them. The length of the CDR3 is 14 residues. Looked up from germline, CDR1 is SGDLS and CDR2 is YYNGEE. The CDR3 loop is CASSVGGGTGELFF. Here the CDR3 DNA reads TGTGCCAGCAGCGTAGGGGGAGGCACCGGGGAGCTGTTTTTT.